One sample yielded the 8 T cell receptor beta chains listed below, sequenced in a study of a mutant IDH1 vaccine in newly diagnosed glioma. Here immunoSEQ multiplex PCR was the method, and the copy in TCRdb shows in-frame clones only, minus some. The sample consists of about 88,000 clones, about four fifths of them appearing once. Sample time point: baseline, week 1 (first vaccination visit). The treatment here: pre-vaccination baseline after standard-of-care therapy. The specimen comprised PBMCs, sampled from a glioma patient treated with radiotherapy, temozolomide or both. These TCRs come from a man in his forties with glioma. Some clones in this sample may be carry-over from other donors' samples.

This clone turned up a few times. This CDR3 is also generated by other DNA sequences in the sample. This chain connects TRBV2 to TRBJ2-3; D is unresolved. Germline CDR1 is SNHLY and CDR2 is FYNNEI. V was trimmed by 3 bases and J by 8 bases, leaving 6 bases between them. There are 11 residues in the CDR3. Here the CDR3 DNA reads TGTGCCAGCAGTGAGGGTGGTACGCAGTATTTT. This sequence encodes CASSEGGTQYF.

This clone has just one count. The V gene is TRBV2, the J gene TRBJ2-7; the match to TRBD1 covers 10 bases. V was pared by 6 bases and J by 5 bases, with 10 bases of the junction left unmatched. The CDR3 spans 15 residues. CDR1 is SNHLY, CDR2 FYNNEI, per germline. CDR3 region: CASSARDRGPHEQYF. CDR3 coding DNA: TGTGCCAGCAGCGCCCGGGACAGGGGCCCCCACGAGCAGTACTTC. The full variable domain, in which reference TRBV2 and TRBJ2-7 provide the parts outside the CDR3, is EPEVTQTPSHQVTQMGQEVILRCVPISNHLYFYWYRQILGQKVEFLVSFYNNEISEKSEIFDDQFSVERPDGSNFTLKIRSTKLEDSAMYFCASSARDRGPHEQYFGPGTRLTVT.

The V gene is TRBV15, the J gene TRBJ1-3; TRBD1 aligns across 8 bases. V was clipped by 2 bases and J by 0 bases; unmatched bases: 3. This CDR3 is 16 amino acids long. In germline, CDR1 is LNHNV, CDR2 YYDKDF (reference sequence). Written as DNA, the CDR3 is TGTGCCACCAGCAGATTCGGACAGGGCTCTGGAAACACCATATATTTT. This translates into CATSRFGQGSGNTIYF.

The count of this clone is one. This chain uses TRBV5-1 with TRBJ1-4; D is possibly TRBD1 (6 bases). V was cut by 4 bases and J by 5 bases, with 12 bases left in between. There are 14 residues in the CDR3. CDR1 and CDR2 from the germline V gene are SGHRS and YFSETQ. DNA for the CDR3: TGCGCCAGCAGCCAACAGGGACCAAATGAAAAACTGTTTTTT. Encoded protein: CASSQQGPNEKLFF. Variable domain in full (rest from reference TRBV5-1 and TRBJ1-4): KAGVTQTPRYLIKTRGQQVTLSCSPISGHRSVSWYQQTPGQGLQFLFEYFSETQRNKGNFPGRFSGRQFSNSRSEMNVSTLELGDSALYLCASSQQGPNEKLFFGSGTQLSVL.

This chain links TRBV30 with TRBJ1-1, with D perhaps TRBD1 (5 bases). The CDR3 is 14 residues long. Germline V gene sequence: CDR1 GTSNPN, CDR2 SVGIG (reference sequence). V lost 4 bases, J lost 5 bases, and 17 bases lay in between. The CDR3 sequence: CAWIWLGRQTEAFF. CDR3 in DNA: TGTGCCTGGATTTGGCTGGGGCGGCAGACTGAAGCTTTCTTT.

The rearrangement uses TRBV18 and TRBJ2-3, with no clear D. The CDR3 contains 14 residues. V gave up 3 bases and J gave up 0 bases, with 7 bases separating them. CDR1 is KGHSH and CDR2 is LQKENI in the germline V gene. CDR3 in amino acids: CASSPTASTDTQYF. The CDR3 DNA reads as TGTGCCAGCTCACCCACGGCGAGCACAGATACGCAGTATTTT.

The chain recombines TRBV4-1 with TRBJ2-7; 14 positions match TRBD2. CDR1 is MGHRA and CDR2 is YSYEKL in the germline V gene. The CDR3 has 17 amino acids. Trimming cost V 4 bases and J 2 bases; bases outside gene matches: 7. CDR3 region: CASSPDPTSGGAYEQYF. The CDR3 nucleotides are TGCGCCAGCAGCCCGGACCCGACTAGCGGGGGGGCCTACGAGCAGTACTTC.

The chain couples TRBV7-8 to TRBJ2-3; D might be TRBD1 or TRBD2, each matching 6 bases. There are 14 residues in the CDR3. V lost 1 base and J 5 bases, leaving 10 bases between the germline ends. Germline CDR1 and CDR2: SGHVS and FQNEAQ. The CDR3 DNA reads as TGTGCCAGCAGCTTAGATGGGGGGCAAGATACGCAGTATTTT. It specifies CASSLDGGQDTQYF.